The rows below give T cell receptor beta chains drawn from one sample of a study of cytomegalovirus exposure and HLA in healthy donors. Only in-frame clones appear in the TCRdb table, and some are missing; sequencing was by immunoSEQ multiplex PCR. The sample has tens of thousands of clones; 75% to 80% are singletons. The sample consisted of PBMCs. These receptor sequences come from a man aged 30-40 years in good health and CMV-seronegative. Each CDR3 is given with its conserved first and last residue. D genes are given only for firm matches. Clone size appears in some rows only: once, few, many, or a class for an expanded clone.

d_gene: TRBD2; abundance: NA; v_gene: TRBV28; j_gene: TRBJ2-1; CDR3nt: TGTGCCAGCAGCTCACTAGCGGGAGGGCCGGAGGACAATGAGCAGTTCTTC; CDR3aa: CASSSLAGGPEDNEQFF
d_gene: NA; abundance: few; v_gene: TRBV15; j_gene: TRBJ1-6; CDR3nt: TGTGCCACCTCTGGCAGCTATAATTCACCCCTCCACTTT; CDR3aa: CATSGSYNSPLHF
d_gene: NA; abundance: NA; v_gene: TRBV28; j_gene: TRBJ2-3; CDR3nt: TGTGCCAGCAGTCCGACAGTATCCGACACAGATACGCAGTATTTT; CDR3aa: CASSPTVSDTDTQYF
d_gene: NA; abundance: few; v_gene: TRBV7-2; j_gene: TRBJ2-1; CDR3nt: TGTGCCAGCAGCAGCTTTCGCGGGGCGTCCTACAATGAGCAGTTCTTC; CDR3aa: CASSSFRGASYNEQFF
d_gene: NA; abundance: NA; v_gene: TRBV5-4; j_gene: TRBJ1-1; CDR3nt: TGTGCCGGCAGAGATCTAGGGGTGAACACTGAAGCTTTCTTT; CDR3aa: CAGRDLGVNTEAFF
d_gene: NA; abundance: NA; v_gene: TRBV6-4; j_gene: TRBJ2-1; CDR3nt: TGTGCCAGCAGTGACGGGGCAGTGGCCCCCAATGAGCAGTTCTTC; CDR3aa: CASSDGAVAPNEQFF
d_gene: TRBD2; abundance: NA; v_gene: TRBV19; j_gene: TRBJ2-5; CDR3nt: TGTGCCAGTAGTATGGCGACTAGCGGGGGGCAAGAGACCCAGTACTTC; CDR3aa: CASSMATSGGQETQYF
d_gene: NA; abundance: NA; v_gene: TRBV7-6; j_gene: TRBJ1-1; CDR3nt: TGTGCCAGCAGCTTAATCTGGGGCGTCTCGAACACTGAAGCTTTCTTT; CDR3aa: CASSLIWGVSNTEAFF
d_gene: NA; abundance: few; v_gene: TRBV5-5; j_gene: TRBJ1-2; CDR3nt: TGTGCCAGCAGCCCGGACTCTGGGGGGTATGGCTACACCTTC; CDR3aa: CASSPDSGGYGYTF
d_gene: NA; abundance: NA; v_gene: TRBV9; j_gene: TRBJ1-3; CDR3nt: TGTGCCAGCAGCGTTTCCGGGGGAACGCGATCTGGAAACACCATATATTTT; CDR3aa: CASSVSGGTRSGNTIYF
d_gene: NA; abundance: NA; v_gene: TRBV20-1; j_gene: TRBJ1-2; CDR3nt: TGCAGTATGGTGGGCGGAGGTGGCTACACCTTC; CDR3aa: CSMVGGGGYTF
d_gene: TRBD1; abundance: NA; v_gene: TRBV29-1; j_gene: TRBJ1-2; CDR3nt: TGCAGCGTGGAATTCGGACAGGTCTATGGCTACACCTTC; CDR3aa: CSVEFGQVYGYTF
d_gene: TRBD1; abundance: NA; v_gene: TRBV7-8; j_gene: TRBJ1-2; CDR3nt: TGTGCCAGCAGCTCTCAGACAGGGAGCAACGGCTACACCTTC; CDR3aa: CASSSQTGSNGYTF
d_gene: NA; abundance: NA; v_gene: TRBV6-5; j_gene: TRBJ1-5; CDR3nt: TGTGCCAGCAAGCGGGACACTCATAGCAATCAGCCCCAGCATTTT; CDR3aa: CASKRDTHSNQPQHF
d_gene: NA; abundance: NA; v_gene: TRBV7-2; j_gene: TRBJ1-6; CDR3nt: TGTGCCAGCAGCTTAGTGGGGGGGCTAGCGTATTCACCCCTCCACTTT; CDR3aa: CASSLVGGLAYSPLHF
d_gene: TRBD1; abundance: NA; v_gene: TRBV7-2; j_gene: TRBJ2-7; CDR3nt: TGTGCCAGCAGCTTCGGGACAGGTCCCTACGAGCAGTACTTC; CDR3aa: CASSFGTGPYEQYF